Below, 28 T cell receptor beta chains from the same sample are listed, as sequenced in a study of T cell changes during pregnancy in multiple sclerosis. Clones were sequenced by immunoSEQ multiplex PCR, and TCRdb holds only the in-frame ones, with some missing. The sample shows approximately 65,000 clones, approximately 92% of them seen only once. This specimen consisted of CD8+ T cells from peripheral blood mononuclear cells, obtained in the third trimester of pregnancy. The receptors come from a female donor in good health, enrolled as a control in a pregnancy study.

This clone was found once. The chain is built from TRBV2 and TRBJ1-2; 8 nucleotides agree with TRBD1. This CDR3 has 18 amino acids. J lost 4 bases, V lost 6 bases, and 19 bases had no gene match. CDR1 is SNHLY and CDR2 is FYNNEI in the germline V gene. In DNA, the CDR3 is TGTGCCAGCAGCGACAGGACAGGGATGACTCAGGTGGGCTATGGCTACACCTTC. Protein product: CASSDRTGMTQVGYGYTF.

The rearrangement links TRBV14 to TRBJ2-7; tentative D call: TRBD2 (5 bases). This CDR3 is 14 amino acids long. Trimming cost V 0 bases and J 1 base, with 7 bases left between them. Germline CDR1 is SGHDN and CDR2 is FVKESK. CDR3 region: CASSQDPGSYEQYF. The CDR3 nucleotides read TGTGCCAGCAGCCAAGATCCGGGATCCTACGAGCAGTACTTC.

This chain joins TRBV7-9 and TRBJ2-1, with D perhaps TRBD2 (5 bases). The V and J ends lost 5 bases and 4 bases respectively, with 15 bases between them. This CDR3 is 15 amino acids long. Germline CDR1 is SEHNR and CDR2 is FQNEAQ (reference sequence). In nucleotides, the CDR3 is TGTGCCAGCAGCCTCGACGGGGTGAAATACAATGAGCAGTTCTTC. Translation: CASSLDGVKYNEQFF.

This sequence joins TRBV11-3 and TRBJ2-7; the match to TRBD2 covers 16 bases. Germline V gene sequence: CDR1 SGHNT, CDR2 YENEEA. The CDR3 consists of 19 residues. J was trimmed by 2 bases and V by 0 bases; bases with no gene match: 7. This CDR3 reads CASSLDKGTSGGAAYEQYF. DNA for the CDR3: TGTGCCAGCAGCTTAGATAAGGGGACTAGCGGGGGGGCCGCCTACGAGCAGTACTTC.

This chain connects TRBV9 to TRBJ2-7, with 9 nucleotides matching TRBD1. The germline CDR1 and CDR2 sequences are SGDLS and YYNGEE. With V trimmed by 3 bases and J by 0 bases, 4 bases remained unmatched. The CDR3 is 15 residues long. For the CDR3, the DNA is TGTGCCAGCAGCGACGGACAGGGGAGCTCCTACGAGCAGTACTTC. Its translation: CASSDGQGSSYEQYF.

This clone was observed a single time. This sequence joins TRBV7-2 and TRBJ1-1; 9 bases match TRBD1. The CDR3 is 16 amino acids. J gave up 0 bases and V 5 bases, and 7 bases lay outside the gene matches. Germline values: CDR1 SGHTA, CDR2 FQGNSA. CDR3 DNA sequence: TGTGCCAGCAGCCTCACGGGACAGGGCATGAACACTGAAGCTTTCTTT. This sequence encodes CASSLTGQGMNTEAFF.

This chain uses TRBV6-1 with TRBJ2-1; possibly TRBD2 for D (6 bases). CDR3 length: 12 amino acids. V was pared by 8 bases and J by 5 bases, with 10 bases between. The germline CDR1 and CDR2 sequences are MNHNS and SASEGT. The CDR3 sequence: CASRGTDNEQFF. The DNA of the CDR3 is TGTGCCAGCCGCGGGACTGACAATGAGCAGTTCTTC.

The chain couples TRBV11-2 to TRBJ2-7, with a possible D match to TRBD2 (6 bases). The germline CDR1 and CDR2 sequences are SGHAT and FQNNGV. The CDR3 loop spans 14 amino acids. V dropped 2 bases and J dropped 2 bases, with 10 bases sitting between them. CDR3 loop: CASSLFGGPYEQYF. Here the CDR3 DNA reads TGTGCCAGCAGCTTATTCGGGGGACCCTACGAGCAGTACTTC.

The chain couples TRBV4-1 to TRBJ2-5; 8 nucleotides align to TRBD2. The end of the DNA is better explained by TRBJ2-7, so the J call may be wrong. Per germline, CDR1 MGHRA and CDR2 YSYEKL. There are 15 residues in the CDR3. The CDR3 protein is CASSLAGRADYEQYF. CDR3 nucleotide sequence: TGCGCCAGCAGCCTAGCGGGGAGAGCCGACTACGAGCAGTACTTC.

This chain joins TRBV7-9 and TRBJ2-7; no firm D call. The CDR3 contains 14 residues. The V end lost 1 base, the J end lost 0 bases, and 7 bases lay between the germline ends. Germline V gene lookup returns CDR1 SEHNR and CDR2 FQNEAQ (reference sequence). CDR3 DNA: TGTGCCAGCAGCTTAGATGGCATCTCCTACGAGCAGTACTTC. It yields the protein CASSLDGISYEQYF. The complete variable domain, with remaining parts taken from reference TRBV7-9 and TRBJ2-7, reads DTGVSQNPRHKITKRGQNVTFRCDPISEHNRLYWYRQTLGQGPEFLTYFQNEAQLEKSRLLSDRFSAERPKGSFSTLEIQRTEQGDSAMYLCASSLDGISYEQYFGPGTRLTVT.

This sequence joins TRBV9 and TRBJ2-7; 9 bases are shared with TRBD1. V shed 2 bases and J 3 bases; nucleotides not matched to a gene: 3. Looked up from germline, CDR1 is SGDLS and CDR2 is YYNGEE. CDR3 length: 14 amino acids. For the CDR3, the DNA is TGTGCCAGCAGCGTTAGGGACAGGGTCTACGAGCAGTACTTC. This translates into CASSVRDRVYEQYF.

This chain uses TRBV6-5 with TRBJ1-1; D is perhaps TRBD1 (5 bases). CDR3 size: 13 residues. V was trimmed by 5 bases and J by 1 base, leaving 8 bases between them. CDR1 MNHEY and CDR2 SVGAGI come from the germline V gene. The CDR3: CASSLGQNTEAFF. The CDR3 DNA is TGTGCCAGCAGTCTTGGACAGAACACTGAAGCTTTCTTT.

This clone has only one observation. The chain carries TRBV19 and TRBJ1-1; D may be TRBD1 (5 bases). Germline CDR1 LNHDA, CDR2 SQIVND (reference sequence). The V end lost 7 bases, the J end lost 1 base, and 13 bases lay between the germline ends. The CDR3 runs 14 residues. CDR3 residues: CASTTGTGNTEAFF. CDR3 DNA: TGTGCCAGTACTACCGGGACTGGGAACACTGAAGCTTTCTTT.

The chain recombines TRBV5-6 with TRBJ1-1, with D unresolved. Germline V gene data show CDR1 as SGHDT and CDR2 as YYEEEE. This CDR3 region has 14 residues. The V gene lost 1 base and the J gene lost 0 bases, with 7 bases spanning the gap. The CDR3 nucleotides are TGTGCCAGCAGCTTGCAGGCTATGAACACTGAAGCTTTCTTT. This translates into CASSLQAMNTEAFF.

The chain combines TRBV7-9 with TRBJ1-2, with D uncertain. With 3 bases removed from V and 3 bases from J, the gap between germline ends came to 11 bases. This CDR3 region has 14 residues. The germline V gene has CDR1 SEHNR and CDR2 FQNEAQ (reference sequence). The CDR3 region has the DNA TGTGCCAGCAGCTTCTCAGAGGAGGACTATGGCTACACCTTC. This gives the protein CASSFSEEDYGYTF.

This chain links TRBV13 with TRBJ2-3; 12 positions match TRBD2. The V and J ends lost 0 bases and 3 bases, in that order; junction bases with no gene match: 1. Germline lookup yields CDR1 PRHDT and CDR2 FYEKMQ (reference sequence). This CDR3 has 16 amino acids. The CDR3 spells CASSLGLAGGTDTQYF. CDR3 bases: TGTGCCAGCAGCTTAGGCCTAGCGGGGGGGACAGATACGCAGTATTTT.

The rearrangement links TRBV9 to TRBJ1-2, with D perhaps TRBD1 (6 bases). The germline CDR1 and CDR2 sequences are SGDLS and YYNGEE. The CDR3 length is 13 residues. With 7 bases removed from V and 3 bases from J, the gap between germline ends came to 13 bases. CDR3 amino acids: CASAQGGDYGYTF. The DNA for the CDR3 is TGTGCCAGCGCACAGGGAGGGGACTATGGCTACACCTTC.

The chain employs TRBV7-9 and TRBJ1-2, with 7 bases aligning to TRBD1. This CDR3 has 13 residues. Germline CDR1 and CDR2: SEHNR and FQNEAQ (reference sequence). The ends lost 6 bases at V and 2 bases at J; junction bases unmatched: 3. The CDR3 sequence: CASSSRGNYGYTF. The CDR3 nucleotides are TGTGCCAGCAGTTCCAGGGGGAACTATGGCTACACCTTC.

The rearrangement joins TRBV7-9 to TRBJ1-2, with D maybe TRBD1 (6 bases). The V and J ends lost 3 bases and 3 bases respectively, with 14 bases between them. The CDR3 covers 15 residues. Germline V gene sequence: CDR1 SEHNR, CDR2 FQNEAQ (reference sequence). CDR3 amino acids: CASSFRPTGYYGYTF. CDR3 nucleotide sequence: TGTGCCAGCAGCTTCAGACCGACAGGCTACTATGGCTACACCTTC.

This rearrangement joins TRBV7-9 to TRBJ2-3; 13 bases fit TRBD2. Trimming cost V 1 base and J 0 bases; bases outside gene matches: 7. Germline CDR1 reads SEHNR; CDR2 reads FQNEAQ (reference sequence). The CDR3 length is 19 residues. CDR3 nucleotides: TGTGCCAGCAGCTTAGGTCTGGGACTAGCGGGGTTTAGCACAGATACGCAGTATTTT. It yields the protein CASSLGLGLAGFSTDTQYF. The whole variable domain, remainder taken from reference TRBV7-9 and TRBJ2-3, is DTGVSQNPRHKITKRGQNVTFRCDPISEHNRLYWYRQTLGQGPEFLTYFQNEAQLEKSRLLSDRFSAERPKGSFSTLEIQRTEQGDSAMYLCASSLGLGLAGFSTDTQYFGPGTRLTVL.

This clone appeared once. DNA for the CDR3: TGCAGCGTTGAGGCGAGGGGGCTGTGGAACGAGCAGTACTTC. It is translated as CSVEARGLWNEQYF. The chain combines TRBV29-1 with TRBJ2-7, with 7 bases aligning to TRBD1. Losses at the gene ends were 3 bases for V and 5 bases for J; bases not matched to a gene: 10. The CDR3 sequence is 14 residues long. In germline, CDR1 is SQVTM, CDR2 ANQGSEA.

The chain employs TRBV29-1 and TRBJ2-3; 8 positions agree with TRBD2. Germline V gene lookup returns CDR1 SQVTM and CDR2 ANQGSEA. This CDR3 is built from 17 residues. V shed 0 bases and J 2 bases; nucleotides not matched to a gene: 10. The CDR3 DNA follows: TGCAGCGTTGAAGATCTTCAAGCGGGGGAGATCACAGATACGCAGTATTTT. It specifies CSVEDLQAGEITDTQYF.

V is TRBV13 and J is TRBJ1-2; the D gene is possibly TRBD1 (5 bases). Germline CDR1 reads PRHDT; CDR2 reads FYEKMQ (reference sequence). The CDR3 is made up of 14 amino acids. Trimming pared 5 bases from V and 4 bases from J, leaving 14 bases between. The CDR3 sequence is CASSDRGSGYGYTF. The CDR3 DNA reads TGTGCCAGCAGCGATCGGGGGTCAGGCTATGGCTACACCTTC.

The chain employs TRBV27 and TRBJ2-6, with 8 nucleotides matching TRBD1. In germline, CDR1 is MNHEY, CDR2 SMNVEV (reference sequence). J lost 0 bases, V lost 8 bases, and 9 bases had no gene match. The CDR3 spans 17 residues. As DNA, the CDR3 is TGTGCCAGCGCTTCAGGGGGCCCCTTCTCTGGGGCCAACGTCCTGACTTTC. It codes for CASASGGPFSGANVLTF.

The chain uses TRBV7-9 and TRBJ2-7; D might be TRBD1 (5 bases). This CDR3 contains 14 residues. V lost 3 bases and J lost 5, with 14 bases in between. In germline, CDR1 is SEHNR, CDR2 FQNEAQ (reference sequence). DNA of the CDR3: TGTGCCAGCAGCTTTAAAGGGGCTCGGGACGAGCAGTACTTC. Protein: CASSFKGARDEQYF.

This rearrangement joins TRBV10-3 to TRBJ2-5, with 13 positions matching TRBD2. J was trimmed by 2 bases and V by 0 bases; bases with no gene match: 3. There are 17 residues in the CDR3. Germline lookup yields CDR1 ENHRY and CDR2 SYGVKD. CDR3: CAISESTSGGYQETQYF. The CDR3 nucleotides read TGTGCCATCAGTGAGTCGACTAGCGGGGGGTATCAAGAGACCCAGTACTTC.

The V gene is TRBV9, the J gene TRBJ1-1; tentatively, D is TRBD1 (5 bases). Germline V lookup: CDR1 SGDLS, CDR2 YYNGEE. This CDR3 comprises 13 residues. Trimming removed 7 bases at V and 5 bases at J, with 15 bases between. In DNA form, the CDR3 reads TGTGCCAGCGCTTCCGGGGGGGGTACTGAAGCTTTCTTT. It yields the protein CASASGGGTEAFF.

The gene calls are TRBV4-1 and TRBJ1-2; 8 bases align to TRBD1. Trimming cost V 4 bases and J 4 bases; bases outside gene matches: 5. Germline CDR1 and CDR2: MGHRA and YSYEKL. This CDR3 is built from 14 residues. Written as DNA, the CDR3 is TGCGCCAGCAGCCCGACCGACAGGGGCTATGGCTACACCTTC. It encodes CASSPTDRGYGYTF.